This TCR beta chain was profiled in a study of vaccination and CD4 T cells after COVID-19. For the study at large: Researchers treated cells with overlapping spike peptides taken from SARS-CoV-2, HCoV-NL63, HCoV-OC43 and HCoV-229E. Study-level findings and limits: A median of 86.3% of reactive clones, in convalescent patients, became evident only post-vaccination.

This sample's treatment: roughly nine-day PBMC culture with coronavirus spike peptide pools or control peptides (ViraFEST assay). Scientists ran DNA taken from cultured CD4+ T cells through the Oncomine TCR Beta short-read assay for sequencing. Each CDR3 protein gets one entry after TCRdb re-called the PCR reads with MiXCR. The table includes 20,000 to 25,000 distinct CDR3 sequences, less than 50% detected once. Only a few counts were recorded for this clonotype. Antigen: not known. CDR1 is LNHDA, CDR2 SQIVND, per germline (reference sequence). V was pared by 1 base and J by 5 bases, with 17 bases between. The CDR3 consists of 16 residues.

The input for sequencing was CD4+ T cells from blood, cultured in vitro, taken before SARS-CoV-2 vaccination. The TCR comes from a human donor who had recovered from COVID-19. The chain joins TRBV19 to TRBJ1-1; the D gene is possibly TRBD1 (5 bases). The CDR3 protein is CASSIAVRGGGTEAFF. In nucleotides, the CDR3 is TGTGCCAGTAGTATAGCGGTAAGGGGCGGCGGAACTGAAGCTTTCTTT.